Listed here are 25 T cell receptor beta chains from one sample, sequenced in a study of blood T cell repertoires in COVID-19. Sequencing was performed with immunoSEQ multiplex PCR; in TCRdb, only in-frame clones are kept and a portion is missing. The table lists more than 250,000 clones, about 86% of them singletons. The sample was peripheral blood. Source of these receptors: a woman aged 45-60 years with acute or convalescent COVID-19.

This clone was seen once. Other DNA sequences from this sample encode an identical CDR3 as well. The CDR3 protein is CASSGGQGPNYGYTF. Written as DNA, the CDR3 is TGTGCCAGCAGCGGAGGACAGGGACCAAACTATGGCTACACCTTC. The chain has TRBV7-2 and TRBJ1-2, with TRBD1 matching over 8 bases. The CDR3 has 15 residues. Germline-derived CDR1 and CDR2 are SGHTA and FQGNSA. With V trimmed by 5 bases and J by 2 bases, 7 bases remained unmatched.

The rearrangement uses TRBV3-1 (or the pseudogene TRBV3-2) and TRBJ2-7, with TRBD1 matching over 10 bases. The junction had 7 bases not matched to a gene; V was cut back by 0 bases and J by 2 bases. The CDR3 totals 17 residues. Germline CDR1 reads LGHDT; CDR2 reads YNNKEL (reference sequence). The CDR3 protein is CASSQDLKGQGTYEQYF. The DNA for the CDR3 is TGTGCCAGCAGCCAAGATCTTAAGGGACAGGGGACCTACGAGCAGTACTTC.

V gene TRBV7-9 combines with J gene TRBJ2-5; unclear D gene. CDR1 is SEHNR, CDR2 FQNEAQ, per germline (reference sequence). Trimming removed 5 bases at V and 3 bases at J, with 13 bases between. The CDR3 length is 14 residues. CDR3 region: CASSLFVAEETQYF. In nucleotides, the CDR3 is TGTGCCAGCAGCCTGTTCGTCGCGGAAGAGACCCAGTACTTC.

V usage is TRBV3-1 (or the pseudogene TRBV3-2) and J usage is TRBJ1-1, with a tentative D call TRBD1 (5 bases). V lost 0 bases and J 3 bases, leaving 8 bases between the germline ends. The CDR3 runs 14 residues. Germline assignment: CDR1 LGHDT and CDR2 YNNKEL (reference sequence). The CDR3 protein is CASSQDGGDTEAFF. The CDR3 DNA reads TGTGCCAGCAGCCAAGATGGAGGGGACACTGAAGCTTTCTTT.

The genes are TRBV5-1 and TRBJ2-3, with TRBD2 matching 8 bases. V was clipped by 4 bases and J by 3 bases; unmatched bases: 10. Germline CDR1 reads SGHRS; CDR2 reads YFSETQ. The length of the CDR3 is 16 residues. This chain's CDR3 is CASSLLGGGRTDTQYF. CDR3 in DNA: TGCGCCAGCAGCCTCCTAGGCGGGGGGCGAACAGATACGCAGTATTTT.

This clone has just a few counts. The V and J genes are TRBV4-1 and TRBJ2-2; no clear D. V gave up 1 base and J gave up 5 bases, with 14 bases separating them. The CDR3 runs to 16 residues. Per the germline V gene, CDR1 is MGHRA and CDR2 is YSYEKL. The CDR3 nucleotides read TGCGCCAGCAGCCAAGGACACTTACTCCTGACCGGGGAGCTGTTTTTT. Its translation: CASSQGHLLLTGELFF.

The gene calls are TRBV2 and TRBJ1-1, with 9 bases that match TRBD1. From germline, CDR1 is SNHLY and CDR2 FYNNEI. The length of the CDR3 is 14 residues. The ends lost 7 bases at V and 1 base at J; junction bases unmatched: 4. DNA for the CDR3: TGTGCCAGCACCACGGGACAGGGGAACACTGAAGCTTTCTTT. Encoded protein: CASTTGQGNTEAFF.

V usage is TRBV5-4 and J usage is TRBJ1-1; the D is unclear. Deletions cut 2 bases from V and 1 base from J, with 6 bases between. Per the germline V gene, CDR1 is SGHNT and CDR2 is YYREEE (reference sequence). CDR3 length equals 13 residues. Here the CDR3 DNA reads TGTGCCAGCAGCTTTTGGCAGAACACTGAAGCTTTCTTT. This translates into CASSFWQNTEAFF.

The chain is built from TRBV19 and TRBJ1-5; the D is unclear. Germline V CDR1 and CDR2: LNHDA, SQIVND (reference sequence). CDR3 length: 16 residues. Trimming took off 2 bases at V and 4 bases at J, with 15 bases between the two ends. CDR3 nucleotide sequence: TGTGCCAGTAGTATAAACTGGCCCTCAGGAAATCAGCCCCAGCATTTT. This sequence encodes CASSINWPSGNQPQHF.

This rearrangement joins TRBV10-3 to TRBJ2-3, with 8 bases aligning to TRBD2. The V and J ends lost 3 bases and 8 bases, in that order; junction bases with no gene match: 4. The CDR3 is 13 residues long. The germline V gene has CDR1 ENHRY and CDR2 SYGVKD. The CDR3 spells CAISDGGRSTQYF. CDR3 nucleotides: TGTGCCATCAGTGACGGCGGGAGGAGTACGCAGTATTTT.

V usage is TRBV28 and J usage is TRBJ2-3; no definite D call. V was shortened by 1 base and J by 0 bases, with 14 bases between the two germline ends. The germline CDR1 and CDR2 sequences are MDHEN and SYDVKM. The CDR3 spans 17 residues. CDR3 loop: CASSLFGVVQSTDTQYF. As DNA, the CDR3 is TGTGCCAGCAGTTTATTTGGAGTGGTTCAAAGCACAGATACGCAGTATTTT. The variable domain in full, with the rest retrieved from reference TRBV28 and TRBJ2-3, is DVKVTQSSRYLVKRTGEKVFLECVQDMDHENMFWYRQDPGLGLRLIYFSYDVKMKEKGDIPEGYSVSREKKERFSLILESASTNQTSMYLCASSLFGVVQSTDTQYFGPGTRLTVL.

This clone has only a few counts. The sample has other DNA sequences that encode this CDR3 too. V gene TRBV5-1 combines with J gene TRBJ1-5; D gene uncertain. CDR3 size: 14 residues. Trimming pared 0 bases from V and 2 bases from J, leaving 6 bases between. Germline V gene data show CDR1 as SGHRS and CDR2 as YFSETQ. CDR3 sequence (DNA): TGCGCCAGCAGCTTGGCGGGAGGCAATCAGCCCCAGCATTTT. It translates to CASSLAGGNQPQHF.

V usage is TRBV30 and J usage is TRBJ2-3; D uncertain. Trimming cost V 3 bases and J 3 bases, with 10 bases left between them. Germline V gene data show CDR1 as GTSNPN and CDR2 as SVGIG (reference sequence). CDR3 length: 13 amino acids. CDR3 in DNA: TGTGCCTGGAGCGCTCTCCGGACAGATACGCAGTATTTT. Translating it yields CAWSALRTDTQYF. Together with reference TRBV30 and TRBJ2-3, the CDR3 gives the full variable domain: SQTIHQWPATLVQPVGSPLSLECTVEGTSNPNLYWYRQAAGRGLQLLFYSVGIGQISSEVPQNLSASRPQDRQFILSSKKLLLSDSGFYLCAWSALRTDTQYFGPGTRLTVL.

The genes are TRBV11-2 and TRBJ1-4; no firm D call. The CDR3 length is 16 residues. V shed 3 bases and J shed 3 bases, with 14 bases lying between them. Per germline, CDR1 SGHAT and CDR2 FQNNGV. DNA of the CDR3: TGTGCCAGCAGCTTTAACCTAAGCCCGGCTAATGAAAAACTGTTTTTT. Translation: CASSFNLSPANEKLFF.

This chain links TRBV7-9 with TRBJ1-5; D uncertain. This CDR3 comprises 13 residues. The ends were cut back, 1 base at V and 11 bases at J, with 12 bases in the middle. Germline CDR1 is SEHNR and CDR2 is FQNEAQ (reference sequence). CDR3 sequence reads: CASSLDITGAQHF. In nucleotides, the CDR3 is TGTGCCAGCAGCTTAGACATTACCGGGGCCCAGCATTTT. The whole variable domain, filled in from reference TRBV7-9 and TRBJ1-5, reads DTGVSQNPRHKITKRGQNVTFRCDPISEHNRLYWYRQTLGQGPEFLTYFQNEAQLEKSRLLSDRFSAERPKGSFSTLEIQRTEQGDSAMYLCASSLDITGAQHFGDGTRLSIL.

The chain combines TRBV3-1 (or the pseudogene TRBV3-2) with TRBJ1-1; D gene ambiguous. CDR1 LGHDT and CDR2 YNNKEL come from the germline V gene (reference sequence). The CDR3 has 15 amino acids. Trimming pared 6 bases from V and 1 base from J, leaving 15 bases between. CDR3 nucleotide sequence: TGTGCCAGCAGTTTAAGTGGAGGTAGGAACACTGAAGCTTTCTTT. It translates to CASSLSGGRNTEAFF.

CDR3 nucleotides: TGTGCCTGGAGTCCGACTGAGCGGTCGAGCAGGTTCTTC. This sequence encodes CAWSPTERSSRFF. This chain uses TRBV30 with TRBJ2-1; possible D gene TRBD2, 5 bases. Looked up from germline, CDR1 is GTSNPN and CDR2 is SVGIG (reference sequence). The CDR3 runs to 13 residues. V was shortened by 2 bases and J by 15 bases, with 20 bases between the two germline ends.

The chain links TRBV5-1 to TRBJ1-1, with 7 bases fitting TRBD1. The V segment lost 4 bases and the J segment 6 bases; nucleotides outside the gene matches: 9. Per the germline V gene, CDR1 is SGHRS and CDR2 is YFSETQ. CDR3 length equals 14 residues. The CDR3 spells CASSLGQKAPEAFF. The CDR3 coding sequence is TGCGCCAGCAGCCTGGGACAGAAGGCCCCTGAAGCTTTCTTT.

This clone was counted once. The gene calls are TRBV5-6 and TRBJ2-3, with 10 bases that match TRBD2. The length of the CDR3 is 16 residues. The V and J ends lost 4 bases and 0 bases, in that order; junction bases with no gene match: 5. Germline V gives CDR1 SGHDT, CDR2 YYEEEE. The CDR3 nucleotides are TGTGCCAGCAGCGAAAGCGGGAGGGCTAGCACAGATACGCAGTATTTT. Translating it yields CASSESGRASTDTQYF.

The CDR3 loop reads CASSSYLRGNEQFF. The CDR3 DNA is TGCGCCAGCAGCTCATACCTCAGGGGCAATGAGCAGTTCTTC. The rearrangement links TRBV5-1 to TRBJ2-1, with D maybe TRBD1 (6 bases). Germline V gene data show CDR1 as SGHRS and CDR2 as YFSETQ. V lost 3 bases and J lost 6, with 13 bases in between. This CDR3 comprises 14 residues.

In nucleotides, the CDR3 is TGTGCCTGGGCCGTCGGCAGGGGGGACTTTGAGCAGTTCTTC. Protein: CAWAVGRGDFEQFF. The J gene is TRBJ2-1, the V gene TRBV30, with D possibly matching TRBD1 (7 bases). V lost 5 bases and J 9 bases, leaving 20 bases between the germline ends. The CDR3 consists of 14 residues. Germline V gives CDR1 GTSNPN, CDR2 SVGIG (reference sequence). Using reference TRBV30 and TRBJ2-1 for the parts outside the CDR3, the full variable domain is SQTIHQWPATLVQPVGSPLSLECTVEGTSNPNLYWYRQAAGRGLQLLFYSVGIGQISSEVPQNLSASRPQDRQFILSSKKLLLSDSGFYLCAWAVGRGDFEQFFGPGTRLTVL.

This clone was found a few times. This chain connects TRBV6-2 or TRBV6-3 to TRBJ2-5; a weak D match, TRBD1 (6 bases). V lost 5 bases, J lost 2 bases, and 9 bases lay in between. The CDR3 totals 13 residues. CDR1 and CDR2 (germline): MNHEY, SVGEGT. For the CDR3, the DNA is TGTGCCAGCAGTGACAGGCCTCAAGAGACCCAGTACTTC. Residues: CASSDRPQETQYF.

Notes on this clone: Other DNA sequences within the sample encode an identical CDR3. The chain links TRBV5-1 to TRBJ1-5, with D uncertain. V lost 0 bases to trimming and J lost 4 bases, with 5 bases between them. The CDR3 consists of 13 residues. CDR1 and CDR2 (germline): SGHRS, YFSETQ. The CDR3 sequence: CASSLGLNQPQHF. CDR3 coding DNA: TGCGCCAGCAGCTTGGGACTTAATCAGCCCCAGCATTTT.

Many counts were recorded for this clone. The chain links TRBV9 to TRBJ2-7, with D possibly being TRBD2 (6 bases). The CDR3 loop spans 15 amino acids. The V gene lost 0 bases and the J gene lost 0 bases, with 10 bases spanning the gap. Germline values: CDR1 SGDLS, CDR2 YYNGEE. CDR3 sequence (DNA): TGTGCCAGCAGCGTAGGTATCGGGAGCTCCTACGAGCAGTACTTC. Translating it yields CASSVGIGSSYEQYF.

The genes are TRBV19 and TRBJ1-5; a possible D gene is TRBD1 (5 bases). This CDR3 has 12 residues. The V end lost 8 bases, the J end lost 4 bases, and 9 bases lay between the germline ends. Germline V gene sequence: CDR1 LNHDA, CDR2 SQIVND (reference sequence). CDR3 residues: CASSRQNQPQHF. CDR3 sequence (DNA): TGTGCCAGTTCCCGACAGAATCAGCCCCAGCATTTT.